This TCR beta chain came from a study of human T cells and chemical hapten exposure. At the level of the study: 0.01% DPC was applied to the upper back in patch tests, which were read at 6 days.

CDR1 is LGHDT and CDR2 is YNNKEL in the germline V gene (reference sequence). The CDR3 loop spans 14 amino acids. The V end was cut by 0 bases, the J end by 8 bases, with 11 bases between. Time point denoted: pre-sensitization, week 0. The treatment was: therapeutic diphenylcyclopropenone sensitization with weekly scalp DPC. This clonotype appeared many times. Unique molecular identifiers were attached to individual cDNA molecules within the library. Study processing details: Counting gave a median of approximately 96,000 TCRs per sample, with values ranging from 23,224 to 690,600. TCRdb used MiXCR to reprocess the RACE reads, holding one entry per CDR3 protein. TCRdb, rather than the study authors, made the V and J calls. The data show 250,000 or so distinct CDR3 sequences, with roughly 7.7% seen just once and 1.2% held by the top ten.

The rearrangement uses TRBV3-1 and TRBJ1-5, with D hard to call. The source was whole blood, collected in connection with sensitization to the hapten diphenylcyclopropenone (DPC). This receptor was obtained from a man between 18 and 29 years old with alopecia areata. Some clones in this sample may be carry-over from other donors' samples. The CDR3 region is CASSQDSTDKPQHF. The CDR3 DNA sequence: TGTGCCAGCAGCCAAGATTCGACCGACAAGCCCCAGCATTTT. Variable domain in full (rest from reference TRBV3-1 and TRBJ1-5): DTAVSQTPKYLVTQMGNDKSIKCEQNLGHDTMYWYKQDSKKFLKIMFSYNNKELIINETVPNRFSPKSPDKAHLNLHINSLELGDSAVYFCASSQDSTDKPQHFGDGTRLSIL.